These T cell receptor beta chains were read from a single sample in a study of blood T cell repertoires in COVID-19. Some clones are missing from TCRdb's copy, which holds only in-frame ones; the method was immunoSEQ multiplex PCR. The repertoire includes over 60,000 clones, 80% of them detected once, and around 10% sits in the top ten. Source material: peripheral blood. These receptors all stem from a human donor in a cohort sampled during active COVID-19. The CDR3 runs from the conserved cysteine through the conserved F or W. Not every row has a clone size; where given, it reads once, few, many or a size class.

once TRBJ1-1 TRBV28 CASSNAGERGTEAFF
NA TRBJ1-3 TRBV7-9 CASSSTGPSEGNTIYF
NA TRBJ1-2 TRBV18 CASSPGQGTNYGYTF
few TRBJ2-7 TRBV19 CASSIRTGAYEQYF
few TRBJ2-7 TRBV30 CAWGGSVGPPYEQYF
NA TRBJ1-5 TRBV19 CASSTPTRRSNQPQHF
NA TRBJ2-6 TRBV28 CASTQGPISGANVLTF
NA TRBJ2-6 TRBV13 CASRERGTGANVLTF
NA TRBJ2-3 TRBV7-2 CASSPASGRRQDTQYF
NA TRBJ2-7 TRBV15 CATSRDRGTTYEQYF
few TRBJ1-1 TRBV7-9 CASSSPGRRGTEAFF
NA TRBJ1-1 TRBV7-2 CASSLAGQGGMAFF
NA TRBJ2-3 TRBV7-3 CASSNSRDTQYF
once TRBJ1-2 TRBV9 CASSDSVDRTLNYGYTF
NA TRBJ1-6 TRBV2 CASSDLERGSPLHF
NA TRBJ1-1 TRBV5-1 CASSLSQGTEAFF
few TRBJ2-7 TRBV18 CASSPEAGWQGQYF
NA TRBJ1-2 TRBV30 CAWSVVRGTYGYTF